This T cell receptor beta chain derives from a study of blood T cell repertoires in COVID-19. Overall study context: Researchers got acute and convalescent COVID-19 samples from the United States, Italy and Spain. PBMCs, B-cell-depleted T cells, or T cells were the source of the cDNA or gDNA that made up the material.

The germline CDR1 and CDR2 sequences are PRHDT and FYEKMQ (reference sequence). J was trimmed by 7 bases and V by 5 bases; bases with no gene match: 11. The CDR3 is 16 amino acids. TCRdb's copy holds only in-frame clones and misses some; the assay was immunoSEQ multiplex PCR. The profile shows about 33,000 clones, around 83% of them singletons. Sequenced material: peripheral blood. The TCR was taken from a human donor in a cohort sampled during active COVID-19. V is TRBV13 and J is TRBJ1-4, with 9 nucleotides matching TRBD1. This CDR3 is CASSTSTDRGSEKLFF. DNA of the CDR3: TGTGCCAGCAGCACCTCGACGGACAGGGGTAGTGAAAAACTGTTTTTT.